This TCR beta chain was recorded in a study of cytomegalovirus exposure and HLA in healthy donors. Study results and caveats: Most TCR sequences were rare, but some public TCRs occurred in many donors.

The primer mix had 60 Vbeta and 13 Jbeta primers. Method: immunoSEQ multiplex PCR; TCRdb's copy keeps in-frame clones and lacks some. The sample records some 130,000 clones, about 9.1% being singletons. This clone showed up just a few times. No antigen is known for it. V lost 5 bases to trimming and J lost 0 bases, with 7 bases between them. The CDR3 has 13 residues. Germline CDR1 and CDR2: MGHRA and YSYEKL. The TCR sequence derives from a woman in her 40s in good health and CMV-seropositive. This chain uses TRBV4-1 with TRBJ1-1, with D unclear. Input material: PBMCs. The CDR3 region is CASSFNMNTEAFF. The CDR3 nucleotides are TGCGCCAGCAGCTTTAATATGAACACTGAAGCTTTCTTT.